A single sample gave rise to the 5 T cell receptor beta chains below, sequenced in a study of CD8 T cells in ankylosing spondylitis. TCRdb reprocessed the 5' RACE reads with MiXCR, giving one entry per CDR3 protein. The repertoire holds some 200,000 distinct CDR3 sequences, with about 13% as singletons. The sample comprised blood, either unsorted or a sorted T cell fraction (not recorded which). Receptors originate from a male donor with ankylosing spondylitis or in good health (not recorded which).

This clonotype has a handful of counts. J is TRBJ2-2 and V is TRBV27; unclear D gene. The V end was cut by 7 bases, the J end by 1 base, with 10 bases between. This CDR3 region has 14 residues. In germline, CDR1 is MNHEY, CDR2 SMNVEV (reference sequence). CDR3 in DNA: TGTGCCAGCACGCCTGGTTGGAACACCGGGGAGCTGTTTTTT. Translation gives CASTPGWNTGELFF.

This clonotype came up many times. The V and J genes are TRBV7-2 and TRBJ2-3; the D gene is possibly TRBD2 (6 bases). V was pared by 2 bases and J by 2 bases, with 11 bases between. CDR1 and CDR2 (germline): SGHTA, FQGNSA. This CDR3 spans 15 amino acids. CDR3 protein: CASSLSGGDTDTQYF. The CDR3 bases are TGTGCCAGCAGCTTATCTGGCGGGGACACAGATACGCAGTATTTT.

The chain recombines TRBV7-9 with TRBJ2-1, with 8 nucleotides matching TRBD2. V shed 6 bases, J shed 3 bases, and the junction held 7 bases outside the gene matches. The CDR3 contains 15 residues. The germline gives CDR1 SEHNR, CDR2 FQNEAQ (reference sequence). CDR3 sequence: CASSWGLAGYNEQFF. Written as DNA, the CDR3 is TGTGCCAGCAGTTGGGGGCTAGCGGGCTACAATGAGCAGTTCTTC.

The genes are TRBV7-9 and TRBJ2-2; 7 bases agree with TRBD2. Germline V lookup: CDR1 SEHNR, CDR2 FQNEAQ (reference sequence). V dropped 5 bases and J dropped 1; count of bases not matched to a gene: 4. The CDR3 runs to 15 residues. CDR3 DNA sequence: TGTGCCAGCAGCGCCTCTAGCGGGAACACCGGGGAGCTGTTTTTT. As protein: CASSASSGNTGELFF.

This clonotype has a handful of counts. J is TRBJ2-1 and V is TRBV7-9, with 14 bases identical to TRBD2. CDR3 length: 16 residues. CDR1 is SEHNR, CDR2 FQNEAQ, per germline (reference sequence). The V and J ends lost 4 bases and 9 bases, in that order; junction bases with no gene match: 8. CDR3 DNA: TGTGCCAGCAGCTGGGAAGGACTAGCGGGAGGAAGTGAGCAGTTCTTC. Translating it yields CASSWEGLAGGSEQFF.